This TCR beta chain is drawn from a study of PD-L1 blockade in urothelial cancer. This clone was seen more than once but under ten times. Trimming cost V 7 bases and J 4 bases, with 14 bases left between them. CDR3 length equals 14 residues. The V gene's germline CDR1 is LNHDA and CDR2 SQIVND (reference sequence). Time point here: peripheral blood 6 weeks after treatment start. Profiled with immunoSEQ multiplex PCR; TCRdb holds only in-frame clones, not every one. This sample has about 120,000 clones, with about 89% found just once. The sequencing used PBMCs, collected around atezolizumab (anti-PD-L1) treatment. This clonotype was sampled from a man aged 55-75 years with urothelial cancer. The V and J genes are TRBV19 and TRBJ1-3, with D unclear. In DNA form, the CDR3 reads TGTGCCAGTACAGTCTCATGGAGAGGAAACACCATATATTTT. As protein: CASTVSWRGNTIYF.